This TCR beta chain was recovered during a study of shared clonotypes between healthy human individuals. Findings and caveats of the study: Relative to clonotypes present in all four donors, those not shared had lower generation probabilities. The naive CD4 repertoires of a handful of donors were compared, and about 5% of clonotypes were shared.

The repertoire was sequenced with immunoSEQ multiplex PCR; TCRdb's copy has only in-frame clones and lacks some. The sample comprises approximately 2,300,000 clones, around 90% of which are singletons, and about 0.41% rests with the top ten. Concerning this clone: The target antigen is unknown.

Memory CD4+ cells were the fraction left after CD45RA+ naive selection. Germline lookup yields CDR1 LGHNT and CDR2 FRNRAP. Trimming took 1 base from V and 2 from J; bases not matched to a gene: 5. The CDR3 loop spans 17 amino acids. This chain links TRBV12-5 with TRBJ2-5; TRBD2 aligns across 12 bases. The sample was naive CD4+ T cells from PBMCs. Subset of the sample: CD45RA+ positively selected. The sequence was obtained from a man aged 18 to 29 in good health. Some clones in this sample may be carry-over from other donors' samples. CDR3 bases: TGTGCTAGTGGTTTGGGGAGACTAGCGGGAGAACAAGAGACCCAGTACTTC. It translates to CASGLGRLAGEQETQYF.